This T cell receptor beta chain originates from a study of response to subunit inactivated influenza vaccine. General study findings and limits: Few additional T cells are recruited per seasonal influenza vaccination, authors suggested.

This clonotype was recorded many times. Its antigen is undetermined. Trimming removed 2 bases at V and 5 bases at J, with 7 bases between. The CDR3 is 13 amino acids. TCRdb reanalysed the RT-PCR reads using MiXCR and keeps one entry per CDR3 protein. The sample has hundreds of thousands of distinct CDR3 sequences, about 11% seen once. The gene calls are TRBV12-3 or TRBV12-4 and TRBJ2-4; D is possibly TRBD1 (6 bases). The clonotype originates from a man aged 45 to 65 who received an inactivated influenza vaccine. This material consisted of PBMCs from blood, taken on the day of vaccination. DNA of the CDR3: TGTGCCAGCAGTTTAACAGGGCAAAACATTCAGTACTTC. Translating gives CASSLTGQNIQYF.